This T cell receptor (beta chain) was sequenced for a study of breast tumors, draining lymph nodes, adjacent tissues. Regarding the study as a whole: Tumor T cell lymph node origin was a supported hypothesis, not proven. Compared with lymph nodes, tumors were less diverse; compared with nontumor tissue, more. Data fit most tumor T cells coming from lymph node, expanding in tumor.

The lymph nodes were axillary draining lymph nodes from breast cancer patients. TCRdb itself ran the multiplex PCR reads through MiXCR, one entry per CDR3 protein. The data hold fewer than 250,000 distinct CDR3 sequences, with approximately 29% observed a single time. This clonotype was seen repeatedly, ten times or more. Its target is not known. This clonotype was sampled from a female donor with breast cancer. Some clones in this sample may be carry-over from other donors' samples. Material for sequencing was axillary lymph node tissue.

CDR3 sequence: CASSQSLTNQPQHF. The CDR3 bases are TGTGCCAGCAGTCAAAGTTTAACCAATCAGCCCCAGCATTTT. The chain couples TRBV12-3 or TRBV12-4 to TRBJ1-5; D unresolved. V lost 5 bases and J 3 bases, leaving 11 bases between the germline ends. This CDR3 has 14 amino acids.